These T cell receptor beta chains were read from a single sample in a study of T cells in Graves' hyperthyroidism and ophthalmopathy. TCRdb reprocessed the multiplex PCR reads via MiXCR and lists one record per CDR3 protein. The sample yields roughly 640,000 distinct CDR3 sequences, roughly a sixth seen once. Sequenced input: blood. Source of these receptors: a middle-aged woman with Graves' ophthalmopathy. Both conserved end residues are part of each CDR3. Fields, in order: J gene, D gene, V gene, clone size, CDR3 DNA, CDR3 protein. D genes are given only for firm matches. Clone size is stated in some rows and not others, as once, few, many or a class when expanded.

TRBJ1-1,-,TRBV3-1,many,TGTGCCAGCAGGAGCGGAATTCGCACTGAAGCTTTCTTT,CASRSGIRTEAFF
TRBJ1-1,-,TRBV6-1,few,TGTGCCAGCAGCATTGGCACGGACACTGAAGCTTTCTTT,CASSIGTDTEAFF
TRBJ2-3,-,TRBV5-1,-,TGCGCCAGCAGCTATACGGGACCCACAGATACGCAGTATTTT,CASSYTGPTDTQYF
TRBJ1-4,-,TRBV2,-,TGTGCCAGCAGTGCCAACGGGGGCAGTGAAAAACTGTTTTTT,CASSANGGSEKLFF
TRBJ1-3,-,TRBV20-1,few,TGCAGTGCTAGAAAGACAGGATGGGTTGGAAACACCATATATTTT,CSARKTGWVGNTIYF
TRBJ2-7,-,TRBV11-2,many,TGTGCCAGCAGCTTAGTGGACAGAATAGGCGAGCAGTACTTC,CASSLVDRIGEQYF
TRBJ2-3,-,TRBV18,many,TGTGCCAGCTCACGATACACAGATACGCAGTATTTT,CASSRYTDTQYF
TRBJ1-5,-,TRBV28,many,TGTGCCAGCAGTACCGCGGACCGTATAAATCAGCCCCAGCATTTT,CASSTADRINQPQHF
TRBJ2-1,-,TRBV28,many,TGTGCCAGCAAGCAGGGAAACTACAATGAGCAGTTCTTC,CASKQGNYNEQFF
TRBJ1-2,-,TRBV4-1,few,TGCGCCAGCAGCCAACCCCGGGCCGCGCAAGGGTATGGCTACACCTTC,CASSQPRAAQGYGYTF
TRBJ2-1,-,TRBV28,many,TGTGCCGCACAAAGGGGGAAGGCTGAGCAGTTCTTC,CAAQRGKAEQFF
TRBJ2-1,-,TRBV14,-,TGTGCCAGCAGCCAGTGGGGGGGGACAACCCAGGATGAGCAGTTCTTC,CASSQWGGTTQDEQFF
TRBJ2-3,TRBD1,TRBV6-2/TRBV6-3,-,TGTGCCAGCAGTGGACAGGGGATAGCAGATACGCAGTATTTT,CASSGQGIADTQYF
TRBJ1-4,-,TRBV20-1,-,TGCAGTGCCCACCGCCGGGGCTACGATGAAAAACTGCTTTTT,CSAHRRGYDEKLLF
TRBJ2-5,TRBD2,TRBV6-1,-,TGTGCCAGCAGTGAATTGGGGGGGGGCCAAGAGACCCAGTACTTC,CASSELGGGQETQYF
TRBJ2-3,TRBD1,TRBV7-9,few,TGTGCCAGCAGCGCCTCCGGGACAGCACTTAATACGCAGTATTTT,CASSASGTALNTQYF
TRBJ2-1,TRBD2,TRBV12-3/TRBV12-4,few,TGTGCCAGCACCAACCTAGCGGGGGGGTACAATGAGCAGTTCTTC,CASTNLAGGYNEQFF
TRBJ2-1,TRBD2,TRBV6-1,-,TGTGCCAGCAGTCCTCTAGCGGCGAACTACAATGAGCAGTTCTTC,CASSPLAANYNEQFF